The clone carrying this T cell receptor beta chain was detected only a few times. Its antigen is as yet unknown. Time point noted: persistent/refractory GD, antithyroid drugs over 5 years with positive TRAb. PBMC RNA was the source of the TCR library. These data belong to a study of regulatory T cells in long-lasting Graves disease. Combining iRepertoire HTBI primers with Arm-PCR of CDR3 regions, the authors built TCR beta libraries. TCRdb recomputed calls from the multiplex PCR reads with MiXCR, one row per CDR3 protein. The data contain about 340,000 distinct CDR3 sequences, roughly a fifth of them seen just once; the ten biggest clones take up just under 30%. The CDR3 is 14 residues long. The junction had 6 bases not matched to a gene; V was cut back by 1 base and J by 7 bases. The germline gives CDR1 SGHAT, CDR2 FQNNGV. Findings and limits, study-wide: Favored gene segments in persistent disease were TRBV28, TRBJ1-2 and TRBJ2-5.

This chain uses TRBV11-2 with TRBJ1-2, with 7 nucleotides matching TRBD1. The starting material was peripheral blood mononuclear cells (PBMCs), obtained when the disease was refractory, from a patient treated with antithyroid drugs. The receptor's source is a female donor with Graves disease. Here the CDR3 reads CASSLGQGTGGYTF. The CDR3 DNA follows: TGTGCCAGCAGCTTAGGACAGGGCACAGGTGGCTACACCTTC.